These 19 T cell receptor beta chains were all obtained from the same sample, sequenced in a study of beta chain features in type 1 diabetes. General observations from the study: Across all four CD4+ subsets, people with type 1 diabetes showed modestly shorter TCRB CDR3s.

Since all of the isolated RNA was reverse transcribed, expressed TCRB transcripts were what got sequenced. Produced via immunoSEQ multiplex PCR; TCRdb's table is partial and in-frame only. The table lists 100,000 to 150,000 clones, 9% of them singletons. These receptors are not linked to any known antigen. Source material: central memory CD4+ T cells from blood. The receptors were gathered from a man younger than 45 with type 1 diabetes.

The chain links TRBV28 to TRBJ2-7; possibly TRBD2 for D (6 bases). This CDR3 comprises 13 residues. Looked up from germline, CDR1 is MDHEN and CDR2 is SYDVKM. The ends were cut back, 6 bases at V and 2 bases at J, with 11 bases in the middle. The CDR3 is CASSKSGPYEQYF. The CDR3 nucleotides are TGTGCCAGCAGCAAGAGCGGGCCCTACGAGCAGTACTTC.

This chain joins TRBV12-5 and TRBJ1-2; 7 bases fit TRBD1. The CDR3 is 16 residues long. The germline V gene has CDR1 LGHNT and CDR2 FRNRAP. Trimming cost V 2 bases and J 6 bases; bases outside gene matches: 12. This CDR3 is CASGLFRQGGVNGYTF. CDR3 DNA sequence: TGTGCTAGTGGTTTGTTCCGACAGGGCGGGGTGAATGGCTACACCTTC.

This chain connects TRBV6-6 to TRBJ1-2, with 11 bases lining up with TRBD1. Germline CDR1 reads MNHNY; CDR2 reads SVGAGI (reference sequence). The CDR3 covers 14 residues. The V segment lost 6 bases and the J segment 6 bases; nucleotides outside the gene matches: 6. CDR3 nucleotide sequence: TGTGCCAGCAGGGCCGGACAGGGGGCTCATGGCTACACCTTC. It codes for CASRAGQGAHGYTF.

Here the CDR3 reads CASSLSRTPLHF. The CDR3 nucleotides are TGTGCCAGCAGCCTTTCGCGGACACCCCTCCACTTT. The chain has TRBV6-5 and TRBJ1-6; D is uncertain. The germline V gene has CDR1 MNHEY and CDR2 SVGAGI. The germline V and J ends were trimmed by 6 bases and 11 bases, with 11 bases remaining between them. This CDR3 spans 12 amino acids.

This clone was observed a handful of times. V usage is TRBV11-1 and J usage is TRBJ1-5, with no clear D. The CDR3 spans 13 residues. V was clipped by 5 bases and J by 3 bases, with 8 bases between them. In germline, CDR1 is SGHAT, CDR2 FQDESV (reference sequence). CDR3 DNA sequence: TGTGCCAGCAGCCCGGGGATCAATCAGCCCCAGCATTTT. Encoded protein: CASSPGINQPQHF.

This clone was picked up a small number of times. This chain joins TRBV4-2 and TRBJ2-5; 8 nucleotides align to TRBD1. V lost 4 bases and J lost 5; bases outside the gene matches: 6. Germline loops: CDR1 LGHNA, CDR2 YNFKEQ. The length of the CDR3 is 14 residues. CDR3 DNA: TGTGCCAGCAGCCTTGGACAGGGCTGGGAGACCCAGTACTTC. Residues: CASSLGQGWETQYF.

In its sample, this clone was seen a few times. This chain links TRBV4-2 with TRBJ2-2; 7 positions match TRBD2. This CDR3 comprises 16 residues. The germline gives CDR1 LGHNA, CDR2 YNFKEQ. V lost 4 bases to trimming and J lost 7 bases; unmatched junction nucleotides: 12. The DNA of the CDR3 is TGTGCCAGCAGCCGAGGCGAGCGGGGTAAAGACGGGGAGCTGTTTTTT. It codes for CASSRGERGKDGELFF.

This clone was counted a few times. The gene calls are TRBV29-1 and TRBJ1-2; 7 positions match TRBD1. V lost 3 bases, J lost 8 bases, and 6 bases stayed unmatched. The CDR3 is 12 amino acids. Germline assignment: CDR1 SQVTM and CDR2 ANQGSEA. The CDR3 protein is CSVETGWEGYTF. CDR3 bases: TGCAGCGTTGAGACAGGGTGGGAGGGCTACACCTTC.

The chain employs TRBV6-4 and TRBJ2-3, with 11 bases matching TRBD2. Germline trimming cut 5 bases from V and 3 bases from J; bases unmatched to any gene: 4. There are 15 residues in the CDR3. Germline V gene lookup returns CDR1 MRHNA and CDR2 SNTAGT. CDR3 amino acids: CASSSLAGGTDTQYF. Written as DNA, the CDR3 is TGTGCCAGCAGTTCCCTAGCGGGGGGAACAGATACGCAGTATTTT.

This clone was seen a handful of times. This rearrangement joins TRBV28 to TRBJ1-2, with 9 bases aligning to TRBD1. Germline V gene data show CDR1 as MDHEN and CDR2 as SYDVKM. The V segment lost 5 bases and the J segment 7 bases; nucleotides outside the gene matches: 8. This CDR3 region has 14 residues. The CDR3 region has the DNA TGTGCCAGCAGTACAGGGGGCGTGGGTCGTGGCTACACCTTC. This encodes CASSTGGVGRGYTF.

Only a few counts were recorded for this clone. The J gene is TRBJ2-3, the V gene TRBV5-6; possibly TRBD1 for D (5 bases). V was trimmed by 1 base and J by 4 bases, leaving 7 bases between them. The CDR3 has 13 residues. CDR1 is SGHDT, CDR2 YYEEEE, per germline. Written as DNA, the CDR3 is TGTGCCAGCAGCTTGCCAGGGCCAGATACGCAGTATTTT. Translating it yields CASSLPGPDTQYF.

The chain carries TRBV4-2 and TRBJ1-2; no reliable D call. V gave up 1 base and J gave up 3 bases, with 24 bases separating them. The germline V gene encodes CDR1 LGHNA and CDR2 YNFKEQ. The CDR3 sequence is 19 residues long. The CDR3 region is CASSQGDRGTLETHYGYTF. CDR3 nucleotide sequence: TGTGCCAGCAGCCAAGGTGACCGGGGAACCCTTGAAACCCACTATGGCTACACCTTC.

In its sample, this clone was seen a few times. The chain uses TRBV4-2 and TRBJ2-1; 9 bases align to TRBD2. After removal of 8 bases from V and 1 base from J, the junction contained 3 bases not matched to a gene. The CDR3 totals 14 residues. CDR1 is LGHNA, CDR2 YNFKEQ, per germline. CDR3 amino acids: CASAGGPSYNEQFF. The CDR3 nucleotides are TGTGCCAGCGCGGGGGGGCCTTCCTACAATGAGCAGTTCTTC.

This clone was picked up a small number of times. The V gene is TRBV7-6, the J gene TRBJ1-1; no clear D gene. The germline gives CDR1 SGHVS, CDR2 FNYEAQ. Trimming left V 2 bases short and J 0 bases short, with 4 bases between. The CDR3 spans 13 residues. DNA for the CDR3: TGTGCCAGCAGCTTACAGGTGAACACTGAAGCTTTCTTT. Protein product: CASSLQVNTEAFF.

The chain uses TRBV7-9 and TRBJ2-3; D is unresolved. There are 12 residues in the CDR3. Trimming left V 3 bases short and J 5 bases short, with 6 bases between. Germline V CDR1 and CDR2: SEHNR, FQNEAQ (reference sequence). The CDR3 DNA reads TGTGCCAGCAGCTTTTACGGAGATACGCAGTATTTT. It is translated as CASSFYGDTQYF.

Details on this clone: Other DNA sequences of this sample code for an identical CDR3. The V call is TRBV18, the J call TRBJ1-5; weak D call: TRBD1 (6 bases). This CDR3 comprises 15 residues. Trimming left V 3 bases short and J 0 bases short, with 9 bases between. Germline V gene data show CDR1 as KGHSH and CDR2 as LQKENI. CDR3 sequence reads: CASSPRQVSNQPQHF. Here the CDR3 DNA reads TGTGCCAGCTCACCCCGACAGGTTAGCAATCAGCCCCAGCATTTT.

The chain carries TRBV7-9 and TRBJ2-1; D gene ambiguous. Germline V gene sequence: CDR1 SEHNR, CDR2 FQNEAQ (reference sequence). The CDR3 is made up of 12 amino acids. V was clipped by 5 bases and J by 10 bases, with 12 bases between them. The CDR3 region is CASSAGPSEQFF. The CDR3 DNA reads TGTGCCAGCAGCGCCGGTCCGTCGGAGCAGTTCTTC.

Concerning this clone: Other DNA sequences within the sample encode an identical CDR3. CDR3 sequence: CASSLGQGAYNEQFF. The CDR3 nucleotides read TGCGCCAGCAGCTTGGGACAGGGGGCTTACAATGAGCAGTTCTTC. The chain is built from TRBV5-1 and TRBJ2-1; TRBD1 matches at 10 bases. The CDR3 totals 15 residues. Per germline, CDR1 SGHRS and CDR2 YFSETQ. With V trimmed by 0 bases and J by 4 bases, 1 base remained unmatched.

This sequence joins TRBV28 and TRBJ2-4, with a possible D match to TRBD2 (6 bases). Between the trimmed V and J ends, which lost 7 bases and 3 bases, there was a span of 10 bases. CDR3 length equals 13 residues. Per germline, CDR1 MDHEN and CDR2 SYDVKM. The CDR3 region is CASIPGDKNIQYF. The DNA of the CDR3 is TGTGCCAGCATTCCGGGAGACAAAAACATTCAGTACTTC.